This TCR beta chain is drawn from a study of lymphopenia after photon versus proton radiotherapy. Study conclusions and caveats: Relative stability marked proton patients; photon patients lost diversity and naive cells.

Germline lookup yields CDR1 MNHNS and CDR2 SASEGT. CDR3 length: 12 amino acids. Trimming left V 10 bases short and J 3 bases short, with 13 bases between. Measured with immunoSEQ multiplex PCR; TCRdb has only the in-frame clones, and not every one. The table includes 15,000 to 20,000 clones, more than 85% detected once. For this clone: Its cognate antigen is unknown.

The sequence was collected from a woman aged 55-69 years with cholangiocarcinoma. Some clones in this sample may be carry-over from other donors' samples. The rearrangement joins TRBV6-1 to TRBJ2-7; TRBD1 might be the D (5 bases). Sample: peripheral blood, taken from a patient treated with proton-based radiotherapy. For the CDR3, the DNA is TGTGCCATCAGCCCGACAGACTACGAGCAGTACTTC. Its translation: CAISPTDYEQYF.